Sequencing of this T cell receptor (beta chain) was carried out in a study of blood T cell repertoires in COVID-19. As originally analysed: Estimates of nucleated cell counts were drawn from the amplification of reference gene primers. Profiled with immunoSEQ multiplex PCR; TCRdb holds only in-frame clones, not every one. V, J and clone size are taken as reported in that table, and D and trimming were inferred from the DNA itself. Of 73,000 or so clones in the sample, 80% to 85% were seen once. The receptor comes from a woman aged 55-69 years with acute or convalescent COVID-19. Sequenced material: peripheral blood.

Here the CDR3 reads CASSLVHRISSTDTQYF. The CDR3 coding sequence is TGTGCCAGCAGCTTAGTGCACAGGATTAGTTCCACAGATACGCAGTATTTT. V and J are TRBV11-2 and TRBJ2-3; tentatively, D is TRBD1 (5 bases). There are 17 residues in the CDR3. With 1 base removed from V and 2 bases from J, the gap between germline ends came to 16 bases. Germline V gives CDR1 SGHAT, CDR2 FQNNGV. The whole variable domain, remainder taken from reference TRBV11-2 and TRBJ2-3, is EAGVAQSPRYKIIEKRQSVAFWCNPISGHATLYWYQQILGQGPKLLIQFQNNGVVDDSQLPKDRFSAERLKGVDSTLKIQPAKLEDSAVYLCASSLVHRISSTDTQYFGPGTRLTVL.